A few counts support the clone carrying this T cell receptor beta chain. Its antigen is not identified. TCRdb itself ran the reads through MiXCR, one entry per CDR3 protein. The sample has under 200,000 distinct CDR3 sequences, 20% to 25% seen once; the top ten hold roughly 25%. The entry originates in a study of T cell repertoires in cytomegalovirus infection. CDR3 length: 16 amino acids. Germline V gene data show CDR1 as MNHNY and CDR2 as SVGAGI (reference sequence). The germline V and J ends were trimmed by 4 bases and 0 bases, with 16 bases remaining between them. This TCR derives from a human donor in good health (CMV status not recorded). Some clones in this sample may be carry-over from other donors' samples. Sequences were derived from CD8+ T cells from cultured PBMCs, sampled from culture after CMV antigen stimulation. V and J are TRBV6-6 and TRBJ2-7, with D possibly TRBD1 on 5 matching bases. The CDR3: CASSLGPGPSSYEQYF. DNA for the CDR3: TGTGCCAGCAGTTTGGGGCCAGGGCCTAGCTCCTACGAGCAGTACTTC.